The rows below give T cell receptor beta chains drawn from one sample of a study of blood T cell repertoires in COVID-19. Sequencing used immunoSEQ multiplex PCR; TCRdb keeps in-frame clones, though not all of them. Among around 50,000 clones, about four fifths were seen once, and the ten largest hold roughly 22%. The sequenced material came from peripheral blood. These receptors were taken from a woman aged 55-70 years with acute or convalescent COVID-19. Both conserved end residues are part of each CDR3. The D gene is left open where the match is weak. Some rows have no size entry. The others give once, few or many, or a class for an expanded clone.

CDR3aa: CASSAGRTEAFF
CDR3nt: TGTGCCAGCAGCGCGGGTCGGACTGAAGCTTTCTTT
v_gene: TRBV5-6
j_gene: TRBJ1-1
len: 12
abundance: .
d_gene: .

CDR3aa: CSTLHENGYTF
CDR3nt: TGCAGCACCCTCCACGAGAACGGCTACACCTTC
v_gene: TRBV29-1
j_gene: TRBJ1-2
len: 11
abundance: .
d_gene: .

CDR3aa: CSVTGQGGGELFF
CDR3nt: TGCAGCGTTACCGGACAGGGCGGCGGGGAGCTGTTTTTT
v_gene: TRBV29-1
j_gene: TRBJ2-2
len: 13
abundance: once
d_gene: TRBD1

CDR3aa: CASTTGHSIYEQYF
CDR3nt: TGTGCCAGCACCACTGGACACTCAATCTACGAGCAGTACTTC
v_gene: TRBV6-5
j_gene: TRBJ2-7
len: 14
abundance: few
d_gene: .

CDR3aa: CASSSVSLAGAYNSPLHF
CDR3nt: TGTGCCAGCAGCTCTGTCTCGTTGGCAGGGGCCTATAATTCACCCCTCCACTTT
v_gene: TRBV7-2
j_gene: TRBJ1-6
len: 18
abundance: .
d_gene: .

CDR3aa: CASSFNAYYEQYF
CDR3nt: TGTGCCAGCAGTTTCAACGCCTACTACGAGCAGTACTTC
v_gene: TRBV7-2
j_gene: TRBJ2-7
len: 13
abundance: once
d_gene: .

CDR3aa: CAGRLAGDLGEQFF
CDR3nt: TGTGCCGGAAGACTAGCGGGGGACCTAGGTGAGCAGTTCTTC
v_gene: TRBV30
j_gene: TRBJ2-1
len: 14
abundance: .
d_gene: TRBD2

CDR3aa: CASRVEAPNTEAFF
CDR3nt: TGTGCCAGCAGGGTAGAGGCACCGAACACTGAAGCTTTCTTT
v_gene: TRBV6-5
j_gene: TRBJ1-1
len: 14
abundance: .
d_gene: .

CDR3aa: CASSRAPGNTEAFF
CDR3nt: TGCGCCAGCAGTCGCGCTCCGGGAAACACTGAAGCTTTCTTT
v_gene: TRBV4-3
j_gene: TRBJ1-1
len: 14
abundance: .
d_gene: .

CDR3aa: CASSFTLSGGYTF
CDR3nt: TGTGCCAGCAGCTTCACCCTTTCCGGGGGCTACACCTTC
v_gene: TRBV9
j_gene: TRBJ1-2
len: 13
abundance: .
d_gene: .

CDR3aa: CASSYPGEAFF
CDR3nt: TGTGCCAGCAGTTATCCGGGAGAAGCTTTCTTT
v_gene: TRBV6-2/TRBV6-3
j_gene: TRBJ1-1
len: 11
abundance: .
d_gene: .

CDR3aa: CASSRLTYNEQFF
CDR3nt: TGTGCCAGCAGTCGACTGACTTACAATGAGCAGTTCTTC
v_gene: TRBV27
j_gene: TRBJ2-1
len: 13
abundance: .
d_gene: .

CDR3aa: CSVEGGDWDTQYF
CDR3nt: TGCAGCGTTGAAGGGGGAGATTGGGATACGCAGTATTTT
v_gene: TRBV29-1
j_gene: TRBJ2-3
len: 13
abundance: .
d_gene: .

CDR3aa: CASSGLAGNEQFF
CDR3nt: TGTGCCAGCAGTGGACTAGCTGGGAATGAGCAGTTCTTC
v_gene: TRBV12-3/TRBV12-4
j_gene: TRBJ2-1
len: 13
abundance: .
d_gene: TRBD2

CDR3aa: CASSYGTGGEGGYTF
CDR3nt: TGTGCCAGCAGTTACGGGACTGGGGGGGAAGGTGGCTACACCTTC
v_gene: TRBV6-5
j_gene: TRBJ1-2
len: 15
abundance: .
d_gene: .

CDR3aa: CASSLGGPNTGELFF
CDR3nt: TGTGCCAGCAGCTTAGGGGGGCCGAACACCGGGGAGCTGTTTTTT
v_gene: TRBV13
j_gene: TRBJ2-2
len: 15
abundance: .
d_gene: .

CDR3aa: CASARGTGNTIYF
CDR3nt: TGTGCCAGCGCAAGAGGGACTGGAAACACCATATATTTT
v_gene: TRBV7-6
j_gene: TRBJ1-3
len: 13
abundance: .
d_gene: .

CDR3aa: CASSLGDSGRDTQYF
CDR3nt: TGCGCCAGCAGCTTGGGGGATTCGGGGAGAGATACGCAGTATTTT
v_gene: TRBV5-1
j_gene: TRBJ2-3
len: 15
abundance: .
d_gene: .

CDR3aa: CAISESLGHSHGYTF
CDR3nt: TGTGCCATCAGTGAGTCATTGGGACATTCCCATGGCTACACCTTC
v_gene: TRBV10-3
j_gene: TRBJ1-2
len: 15
abundance: .
d_gene: .

CDR3aa: CASSFGQHQETQYF
CDR3nt: TGTGCCAGCAGCTTTGGACAGCACCAAGAGACCCAGTACTTC
v_gene: TRBV5-4
j_gene: TRBJ2-5
len: 14
abundance: .
d_gene: .

CDR3aa: CAWSSGQEKLFF
CDR3nt: TGTGCCTGGAGTTCGGGACAGGAAAAACTGTTTTTT
v_gene: TRBV30
j_gene: TRBJ1-4
len: 12
abundance: .
d_gene: TRBD1

CDR3aa: CASSMQRDEQYF
CDR3nt: TGTGCCAGTAGTATGCAGAGGGACGAGCAGTACTTC
v_gene: TRBV19
j_gene: TRBJ2-7
len: 12
abundance: .
d_gene: .

CDR3aa: CASSLEWQSYEQYF
CDR3nt: TGCGCCAGCAGCTTGGAGTGGCAAAGCTACGAGCAGTACTTC
v_gene: TRBV5-1
j_gene: TRBJ2-7
len: 14
abundance: .
d_gene: .

CDR3aa: CASSINGGSYNSPLHF
CDR3nt: TGTGCCAGCAGTATAAACGGGGGCTCCTATAATTCACCCCTCCACTTT
v_gene: TRBV27
j_gene: TRBJ1-6
len: 16
abundance: .
d_gene: .

CDR3aa: CASSESNAGNTEAFF
CDR3nt: TGTGCCAGCAGTGAAAGCAATGCTGGGAACACTGAAGCTTTCTTT
v_gene: TRBV25-1
j_gene: TRBJ1-1
len: 15
abundance: .
d_gene: .

CDR3aa: CSASGQGGEKLFF
CDR3nt: TGCAGTGCTAGTGGTCAGGGGGGTGAAAAACTGTTTTTT
v_gene: TRBV20-1
j_gene: TRBJ1-4
len: 13
abundance: .
d_gene: TRBD1

CDR3aa: CASSVVAGFVPGELFF
CDR3nt: TGTGCCAGCAGCGTAGTAGCGGGGTTTGTCCCCGGGGAGCTGTTTTTT
v_gene: TRBV9
j_gene: TRBJ2-2
len: 16
abundance: .
d_gene: TRBD2

CDR3aa: CASSLTGQVNQPQHF
CDR3nt: TGTGCCAGCAGCTTGACGGGACAGGTCAATCAGCCCCAGCATTTT
v_gene: TRBV11-2
j_gene: TRBJ1-5
len: 15
abundance: .
d_gene: TRBD1

CDR3aa: CASSSKLTSGEFTGELFF
CDR3nt: TGTGCCAGCAGCTCGAAACTTACTAGCGGGGAATTCACCGGGGAGCTGTTTTTT
v_gene: TRBV7-9
j_gene: TRBJ2-2
len: 18
abundance: .
d_gene: TRBD2

CDR3aa: CASSSPTSGGPHEQFF
CDR3nt: TGTGCCAGCAGCTCCCCGACTAGCGGGGGGCCCCATGAGCAGTTCTTC
v_gene: TRBV7-6
j_gene: TRBJ2-1
len: 16
abundance: .
d_gene: TRBD2

CDR3aa: CAWSRDVGSDGYTF
CDR3nt: TGTGCCTGGAGCAGGGATGTCGGGAGCGATGGCTACACCTTC
v_gene: TRBV30
j_gene: TRBJ1-2
len: 14
abundance: .
d_gene: .

CDR3aa: CASSHDRGNTEAFF
CDR3nt: TGTGCCAGTAGCCACGACAGGGGGAACACTGAAGCTTTCTTT
v_gene: TRBV19
j_gene: TRBJ1-1
len: 14
abundance: .
d_gene: TRBD1

CDR3aa: CASSVASGTDTQYF
CDR3nt: TGTGCCAGCAGCGTAGCTAGCGGCACAGATACGCAGTATTTT
v_gene: TRBV9
j_gene: TRBJ2-3
len: 14
abundance: .
d_gene: .

CDR3aa: CASSVGQNYGYTF
CDR3nt: TGTGCCAGCAGTGTGGGGCAGAACTATGGCTACACCTTC
v_gene: TRBV2
j_gene: TRBJ1-2
len: 13
abundance: .
d_gene: .

CDR3aa: CASTYRWENTEAFF
CDR3nt: TGTGCCAGTACCTACAGGTGGGAAAACACTGAAGCTTTCTTT
v_gene: TRBV19
j_gene: TRBJ1-1
len: 14
abundance: .
d_gene: .

CDR3aa: CSVGQGSSGANVLTF
CDR3nt: TGCAGCGTGGGACAGGGTAGCTCTGGGGCCAACGTCCTGACTTTC
v_gene: TRBV29-1
j_gene: TRBJ2-6
len: 15
abundance: .
d_gene: TRBD1

CDR3aa: CACGGHSNTEAFF
CDR3nt: TGTGCCTGTGGTGGACACTCGAACACTGAAGCTTTCTTT
v_gene: TRBV30
j_gene: TRBJ1-1
len: 13
abundance: .
d_gene: .

CDR3aa: CASRRDSLTYGYTF
CDR3nt: TGCGCCAGCAGGCGGGACAGTTTGACCTATGGCTACACCTTC
v_gene: TRBV4-1
j_gene: TRBJ1-2
len: 14
abundance: .
d_gene: TRBD1

CDR3aa: CSASSGPYEQYF
CDR3nt: TGCAGCGCCTCTAGCGGACCATACGAGCAGTACTTC
v_gene: TRBV29-1
j_gene: TRBJ2-7
len: 12
abundance: .
d_gene: TRBD2

CDR3aa: CASSRERQGATEAFF
CDR3nt: TGTGCCAGTAGTCGGGAGAGACAGGGGGCCACTGAAGCTTTCTTT
v_gene: TRBV19
j_gene: TRBJ1-1
len: 15
abundance: .
d_gene: TRBD1

CDR3aa: CASSQSTANYGYTF
CDR3nt: TGTGCCAGCAGCCAGTCGACAGCTAACTATGGCTACACCTTC
v_gene: TRBV21-1
j_gene: TRBJ1-2
len: 14
abundance: .
d_gene: .